This TCR beta chain was retrieved from a study of Graves' ophthalmopathy and Graves' hyperthyroidism. Amplification of TCR beta CDR3 regions used RNA transcripts. HTBI primers were employed in first-round RT-PCR, then a second-round multiplex PCR followed. TCRdb re-derived calls from the multiplex PCR reads in MiXCR, one entry per CDR3 protein. Among approximately 700,000 distinct CDR3 sequences listed, about 44% were seen once. Trimming stripped 6 bases from V and 0 bases from J, with 17 bases between. Per germline, CDR1 MGHDK and CDR2 SYGVNS. This CDR3 comprises 16 residues. Study findings and constraints: Clonotypes were expanded in thyroid at above 0.001 frequency, and most also appeared in blood.

For this clonotype: Its antigen is currently unknown.

The sequence came from an adult man with Graves' ophthalmopathy. Sequenced: peripheral blood. The chain carries TRBV25-1 and TRBJ1-1, with D perhaps matching TRBD1 (6 bases). The DNA of the CDR3 is TGTGCCAGCAGCTTTATCCGGCAGGGGCTGAACACTGAAGCTTTCTTT. This sequence encodes CASSFIRQGLNTEAFF.